The text below deals with one TCR beta chain. What it recognizes is unknown. The sample comes from a study of CD4 T cells in relation to SARS-CoV-2 and coronaviruses. V trimming: 7 bases; J trimming: 3 bases; junction bases outside the gene matches: 8. From germline, CDR1 is WNHNN and CDR2 SYGVQD (reference sequence). The CDR3 length is 15 residues. 90,000 to 100,000 naive or memory CD4+ cells were cultured with CEF peptides for about 10 days. Assay used: immunoSEQ multiplex PCR; TCRdb lists only in-frame clones, some missing. The data show approximately 41,000 clones, with under 90% seen just once and over 0.95% held by the top ten. Study-level findings and limits: Memory recall responses, not primary responses primed in culture, are what the assay detects. Roughly three fifths of donors had memory CD4+ clonotypes crossrecognizing SARS-CoV-2 and common cold coronavirus spike. No crossreactivity against non-spike viral proteins was tested here.

The rearrangement joins TRBV10-1 to TRBJ2-7, with 11 bases aligning to TRBD2. The sequence was obtained from an adult with COVID-19. Sequenced input: naive CD4+ T cells from PBMCs, cultured in vitro. Described subset: naive CD4+ T cells isolated by negative enrichment. CDR3 region: CASNGTSGLYYEQYF. The CDR3 DNA follows: TGCGCCAGCAACGGGACTAGCGGTCTATACTACGAGCAGTACTTC.